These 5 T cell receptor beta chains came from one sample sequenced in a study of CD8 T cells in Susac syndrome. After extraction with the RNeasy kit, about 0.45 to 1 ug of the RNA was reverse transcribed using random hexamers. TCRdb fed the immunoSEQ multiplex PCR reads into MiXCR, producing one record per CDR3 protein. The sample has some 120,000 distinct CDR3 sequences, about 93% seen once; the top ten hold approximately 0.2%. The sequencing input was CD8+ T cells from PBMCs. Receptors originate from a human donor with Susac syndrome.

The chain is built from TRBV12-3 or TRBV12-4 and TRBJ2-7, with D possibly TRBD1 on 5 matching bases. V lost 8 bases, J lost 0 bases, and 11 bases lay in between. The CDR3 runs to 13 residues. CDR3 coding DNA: TGTGCCAGCCAGGGTCTTAGCTCCTACGAGCAGTACTTC. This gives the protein CASQGLSSYEQYF.

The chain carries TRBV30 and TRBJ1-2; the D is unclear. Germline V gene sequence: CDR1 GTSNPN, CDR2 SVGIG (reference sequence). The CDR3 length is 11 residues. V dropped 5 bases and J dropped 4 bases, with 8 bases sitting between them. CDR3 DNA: TGTGCCTGGGATCCCGGCTATGGCTACACCTTC. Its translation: CAWDPGYGYTF.

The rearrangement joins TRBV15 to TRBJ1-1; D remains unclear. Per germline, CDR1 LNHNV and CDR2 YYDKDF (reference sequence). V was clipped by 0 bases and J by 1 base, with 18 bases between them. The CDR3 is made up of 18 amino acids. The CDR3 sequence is CATSRESFEWEGNTEAFF. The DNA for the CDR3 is TGTGCCACCAGCAGAGAAAGCTTCGAGTGGGAGGGGAACACTGAAGCTTTCTTT.

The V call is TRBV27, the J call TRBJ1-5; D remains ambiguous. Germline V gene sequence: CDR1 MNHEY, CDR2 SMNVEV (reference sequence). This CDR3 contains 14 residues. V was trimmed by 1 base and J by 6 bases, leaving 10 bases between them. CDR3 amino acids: CASSLFSVGQPQHF. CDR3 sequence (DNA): TGTGCCAGCAGTTTATTTAGTGTCGGTCAGCCCCAGCATTTT.

In DNA form, the CDR3 reads TGTGCCTGGAGCTACACAGGGGGATCCTACGAGCAGTACTTC. This gives the protein CAWSYTGGSYEQYF. The chain employs TRBV30 and TRBJ2-7, with 8 bases lining up with TRBD1. J gave up 1 base and V 3 bases, and 5 bases lay outside the gene matches. CDR1 GTSNPN and CDR2 SVGIG come from the germline V gene (reference sequence). The CDR3 sequence is 14 residues long.